Detailed here is one T cell receptor (beta chain). Its antigen remains unknown. Nashville, Tennessee was home to all donors, who were Caucasian adults. This sample is drawn from a study of shared clonotypes between healthy human individuals. Germline CDR1 and CDR2: KGHSY and FQNENV. The V end was cut by 4 bases, the J end by 2 bases, with 18 bases between. The CDR3 has 16 residues. The repertoire was sequenced with immunoSEQ multiplex PCR; TCRdb's copy has only in-frame clones and lacks some. The sample holds more than 550,000 clones, roughly 88% seen once. Study outcomes and limitations: Naive CD4 clonotypes overlapped across a few donors at roughly 5.1%.

The TCR comes from a young man in good health. Some clones in this sample may be carry-over from other donors' samples. Sequencing was carried out using memory CD8+ T cells from PBMCs. The subset is: CD45RO+ cells pooled with CCR7-negative TemRA cells. The J gene is TRBJ2-7, the V gene TRBV16; the D gene is possibly TRBD2 (6 bases). The CDR3 protein is CASSPAGGAGPYEQYF. The CDR3 nucleotides read TGTGCCAGCAGCCCCGCCGGGGGAGCCGGGCCCTACGAGCAGTACTTC.